The 4 T cell receptor beta chains below all came from one sample that was sequenced in a study of blood T cell repertoires in COVID-19. Data came from immunoSEQ multiplex PCR; TCRdb stores just in-frame clones and leaves some out. The repertoire consists of 200,000 to 250,000 clones, with nearly 90% occurring once and the leading ten covering more than 13%. The sequencing input was PBMCs or T cells enriched from blood (not recorded which). The receptors shown here come from a man aged 25 to 40 who had been exposed to COVID-19.

V is TRBV7-6 and J is TRBJ1-4; maybe TRBD1 (5 bases). Germline V gene lookup returns CDR1 SGHVS and CDR2 FNYEAQ. This CDR3 has 15 residues. The V end was cut by 2 bases, the J end by 8 bases, with 15 bases between. CDR3 in DNA: TGTGCCAGCAGCTTAATATCTGACAGAGTCGAAAAACTGTTTTTT. It translates to CASSLISDRVEKLFF.

V usage is TRBV7-2 and J usage is TRBJ1-1; possible D gene TRBD1, 5 bases. CDR1 is SGHTA and CDR2 is FQGNSA in the germline V gene. V shed 1 base and J shed 0 bases, with 12 bases lying between them. This CDR3 spans 16 amino acids. CDR3 nucleotide sequence: TGTGCCAGCAGCTTAGGGGAAGGGGTCGTGAACACTGAAGCTTTCTTT. Residues: CASSLGEGVVNTEAFF.

The genes are TRBV11-3 and TRBJ2-1; 8 bases fit TRBD1. With V trimmed by 0 bases and J by 6 bases, 7 bases remained unmatched. The CDR3 is 16 amino acids. CDR1 and CDR2 (germline): SGHNT, YENEEA. CDR3 in DNA: TGTGCCAGCAGCTTAGAGACGGGACAGGCCCCCAATGAGCAGTTCTTC. It specifies CASSLETGQAPNEQFF.

CDR3 bases: TGTGCCAGCAGCTTCCCACAGGGGGCCTCCTACGAGCAGTACTTC. Protein: CASSFPQGASYEQYF. The chain carries TRBV5-4 and TRBJ2-7; the match to TRBD1 covers 9 bases. The V gene's germline CDR1 is SGHNT and CDR2 YYREEE (reference sequence). This CDR3 is built from 15 residues. Trimming took 2 bases from V and 0 from J; bases not matched to a gene: 3.